This T cell receptor beta chain was identified during a study of blood T cell repertoires in COVID-19 (dated by TCRdb to between 2020 and 2021). About the study as a whole: Samples from collaborators originated in the United States, Italy and Spain and spanned both the acute and convalescent phases of COVID-19. Samples were obtained from the ongoing ImmuneRACE study (first 160 participants) and from some 1,200 subjects provided by 6 global collaborators. HLA class I and class II types, where available, came from metadata supplied by the sample provider rather than from assay-based typing. The prospective study material was composed of cDNA or gDNA derived from T cells, B-cell-depleted T cells, or PBMCs. The repertoires were made available in a free public database intended to serve as a resource for research on the immune response to SARS-CoV-2. The sample metadata nearly always contained a de-identified subject ID, COVID-19 status, age in years and sex. Deeply sampled blood TCRbeta repertoires from subjects exposed to, actively infected with, or recovered from COVID-19 were included in the dataset. The investigation overall reported the following: The amount of clinical and demographic metadata varied by source and participant and was provided uncurated.

TCRbeta CDR3 regions were amplified from genomic DNA using the immunoSEQ Assay, a bias-controlled multiplex PCR. The paper's data handling went like this. The number of nucleated cells in each sample was estimated by amplification of reference gene primers within the assay. Sequence reads were collapsed and filtered to measure the absolute abundance of every unique TCRbeta CDR3 rearrangement. For each sample, productive Simpson clonality was calculated as the square root of Simpson's diversity index over productive rearrangements. TCRdb carries this immuneACCESS record with in-frame sequences only. Its versions omit some clonotypes, under half of them owing to an unresolved V gene in the studies checked, with the rest unexplained. The V and J calls and clone size come from that table; D and trimming were worked out from the DNA. Within this sample are 110,000 or so clones, with roughly 82% of them counted one time only. The ten largest clonotypes hold approximately 8.1% of the sample.

The CDR3 holds 15 amino acids from the cysteine to the phenylalanine. This entry keeps only the CDR3 DNA: 45 bases, framed from base 1. V is cut back by 1 base and J by 5 bases, with 7 bases in the junction unmatched. CDR1 is given as SGHKS and CDR2 as YYEKEE, both from the germline V gene (reference sequence). This clone was seen a handful of times. The antigen it binds to is not known. Base qualities are not recorded, but no much larger clone differs from it by a single base. The collaborating institutions used their own protocols to collect whole blood in K2EDTA tubes. For TCRbeta analysis, collaborators shipped samples in one of three forms: frozen whole blood, isolated PBMCs, or DNA extracted from either of those sample types.

This TCR was sampled from a woman aged 40 to 49 with acute or convalescent COVID-19. The sample comprised peripheral blood. The chain is encoded by TRBV5-5 joined to TRBJ1-1; TRBD1 fits 8 bases in the junction. The CDR3 reads as follows: CASSLLGQGGTEAFF. The DNA sequence reads TGTGCCAGCAGCTTGCTCGGACAGGGAGGGACTGAAGCTTTCTTT.